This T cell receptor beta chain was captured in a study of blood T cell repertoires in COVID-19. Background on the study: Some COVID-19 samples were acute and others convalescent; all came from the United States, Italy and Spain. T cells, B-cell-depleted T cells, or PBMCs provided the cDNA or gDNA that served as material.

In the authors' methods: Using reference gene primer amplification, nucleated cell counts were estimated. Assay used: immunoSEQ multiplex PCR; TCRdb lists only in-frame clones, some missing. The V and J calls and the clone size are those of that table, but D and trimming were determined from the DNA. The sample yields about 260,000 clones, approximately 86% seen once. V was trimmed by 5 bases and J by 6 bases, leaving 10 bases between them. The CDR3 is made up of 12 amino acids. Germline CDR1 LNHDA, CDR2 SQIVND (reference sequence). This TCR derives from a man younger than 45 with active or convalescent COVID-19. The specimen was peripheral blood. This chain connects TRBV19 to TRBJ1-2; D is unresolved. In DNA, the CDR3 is TGTGCCAGTAGTTGGCGGCAAAATGGCTACACCTTC. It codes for CASSWRQNGYTF.